This T cell receptor beta chain was captured by sequencing in a study of blood T cell repertoires in COVID-19. The table came from immunoSEQ multiplex PCR; TCRdb's copy has only in-frame clones and leaves some out. The sample records about 210,000 clones, 85% to 90% being singletons. Germline V gives CDR1 LGHNA, CDR2 YNFKEQ. V was trimmed by 5 bases and J by 0 bases, leaving 7 bases between them. The CDR3 is 13 residues long. This chain links TRBV4-2 with TRBJ1-1; D remains unclear. Sequencing was carried out using peripheral blood. This clonotype originated in a man aged 60-69 years with acute or convalescent COVID-19. CDR3 amino acids: CASSASLNTEAFF. CDR3 coding DNA: TGTGCCAGCAGCGCCAGTTTGAACACTGAAGCTTTCTTT.